Below are 26 T cell receptor beta chains sequenced from a single sample in a study of blood T cell repertoires in COVID-19. The table came from immunoSEQ multiplex PCR; TCRdb's copy has only in-frame clones and leaves some out. The top ten hold about 11% of the sample, which has about 280,000 clones, roughly 90% seen once. Specimen: peripheral blood. Receptors originate from a woman in her 30s with COVID-19, enrolled during active disease.

V and J are TRBV18 and TRBJ1-5; a weak D match, TRBD1 (5 bases). The germline gives CDR1 KGHSH, CDR2 LQKENI. Trimming took 3 bases from V and 0 from J, leaving 21 bases between them. The length of the CDR3 is 19 residues. CDR3 in DNA: TGTGCCAGCTCACCCCGTTGGGGCGGAAGACCATATAGCAATCAGCCCCAGCATTTT. This codes for CASSPRWGGRPYSNQPQHF.

V is TRBV6-5 and J is TRBJ1-2; possibly TRBD1 for D (6 bases). Germline CDR1 MNHEY, CDR2 SVGAGI. The CDR3 loop spans 16 amino acids. Between the trimmed V and J ends, which lost 0 bases and 3 bases, there was a span of 14 bases. The chain's CDR3 is CASSYSRTASYYGYTF. For the CDR3, the DNA is TGTGCCAGCAGTTACTCGAGGACAGCCTCATACTATGGCTACACCTTC.

As DNA, the CDR3 is TGTGCCAGCAGCTTGGGAGGTTCGGCGGGCCTAAGCACAGATACGCAGTATTTT. It yields the protein CASSLGGSAGLSTDTQYF. The V call is TRBV5-4, the J call TRBJ2-3; weak D call: TRBD2 (5 bases). Trimming cost V 0 bases and J 0 bases, with 17 bases left between them. CDR1 and CDR2 from the germline V gene are SGHNT and YYREEE (reference sequence). The CDR3 runs to 18 residues. Together with reference TRBV5-4 and TRBJ2-3, the CDR3 gives the full variable domain: ETGVTQSPTHLIKTRGQQVTLRCSSQSGHNTVSWYQQALGQGPQFIFQYYREEENGRGNFPPRFSGLQFPNYSSELNVNALELDDSALYLCASSLGGSAGLSTDTQYFGPGTRLTVL.

CDR3 DNA: TGCAGCGTTGTCAGGGGGACTAATGAAAAACTGTTTTTT. The encoded protein is CSVVRGTNEKLFF. V gene TRBV29-1 combines with J gene TRBJ1-4, with 7 bases lining up with TRBD1. Germline V lookup: CDR1 SQVTM, CDR2 ANQGSEA. With 4 bases clipped from V and 2 bases from J, the junction kept 1 base outside the gene matches. The CDR3 extends over 13 amino acids.

This sequence joins TRBV19 and TRBJ1-3, with a possible D match to TRBD1 (6 bases). Looked up from germline, CDR1 is LNHDA and CDR2 is SQIVND (reference sequence). This CDR3 region has 15 residues. V gave up 4 bases and J gave up 0 bases, with 10 bases separating them. The CDR3 is CASSTRTVSGNTIYF. The CDR3 bases are TGTGCCAGTAGTACGCGGACAGTCTCTGGAAACACCATATATTTT.

This clone was recorded a few times. The gene calls are TRBV4-1 and TRBJ2-2, with D uncertain. V shed 4 bases and J shed 2 bases, with 5 bases lying between them. The CDR3 is made up of 13 amino acids. CDR1 and CDR2 (germline): MGHRA, YSYEKL. DNA of the CDR3: TGCGCCAGCAGCCTTATCAACACCGGGGAGCTGTTTTTT. It encodes CASSLINTGELFF.

This sequence joins TRBV6-5 and TRBJ2-1, with D perhaps matching TRBD1 (7 bases). Germline assignment: CDR1 MNHEY and CDR2 SVGAGI. Between the trimmed V and J ends, which lost 5 bases and 0 bases, there was a span of 11 bases. CDR3 length: 15 residues. The CDR3 is CASSPRGVSYNEQFF. CDR3 DNA: TGTGCCAGCAGTCCCAGGGGGGTCTCCTACAATGAGCAGTTCTTC.

The CDR3 reads CASRGSGLSTDTQYF. The CDR3 DNA reads TGTGCCAGTAGGGGCTCAGGACTTTCAACAGATACGCAGTATTTT. The chain uses TRBV19 and TRBJ2-3; perhaps TRBD2 as D (5 bases). Between the trimmed V and J ends, which lost 6 bases and 3 bases, there was a span of 16 bases. Germline assignment: CDR1 LNHDA and CDR2 SQIVND (reference sequence). This CDR3 is 15 amino acids long.

This clone was seen more than once but under ten times. The V and J genes are TRBV30 and TRBJ1-1, with TRBD1 identical over 7 bases. Trimming at V came to 4 bases and at J to 3 bases, leaving 2 bases not matched to a gene. The CDR3 contains 12 residues. Germline CDR1 is GTSNPN and CDR2 is SVGIG (reference sequence). Written as DNA, the CDR3 is TGTGCCTGGACAGGGGGAGACACTGAAGCTTTCTTT. Its protein product is CAWTGGDTEAFF. Combining the CDR3 with reference TRBV30 and TRBJ1-1 gives the whole variable domain SQTIHQWPATLVQPVGSPLSLECTVEGTSNPNLYWYRQAAGRGLQLLFYSVGIGQISSEVPQNLSASRPQDRQFILSSKKLLLSDSGFYLCAWTGGDTEAFFGQGTRLTVV.

The genes are TRBV6-5 and TRBJ1-1; D unresolved. The CDR3 has 14 amino acids. The germline gives CDR1 MNHEY, CDR2 SVGAGI. V lost 2 bases and J 0 bases, leaving 7 bases between the germline ends. The CDR3 region has the DNA TGTGCCAGCAGTTACGCCAGAATGAACACTGAAGCTTTCTTT. This sequence encodes CASSYARMNTEAFF.

This chain connects TRBV28 to TRBJ2-7; TRBD1 agrees at 9 bases. The CDR3 extends over 15 amino acids. Trimming took 4 bases from V and 1 from J; bases not matched to a gene: 5. Germline values: CDR1 MDHEN, CDR2 SYDVKM. The CDR3 here is CASSWGTGSSYEQYF. The CDR3 DNA is TGTGCCAGCAGTTGGGGGACAGGGAGTTCCTACGAGCAGTACTTC.

The table lists this clone with a few counts. This chain links TRBV10-1 with TRBJ2-1, with 8 nucleotides matching TRBD2. V lost 3 bases to trimming and J lost 4 bases; unmatched junction nucleotides: 2. This CDR3 has 14 amino acids. The germline V gene encodes CDR1 WNHNN and CDR2 SYGVQD (reference sequence). Here the CDR3 reads CASSDIAGYNEQFF. CDR3 DNA sequence: TGCGCCAGCAGTGACATAGCGGGGTACAATGAGCAGTTCTTC.

The rearrangement links TRBV18 to TRBJ2-1; TRBD2 agrees at 7 bases. Trimming took 2 bases from V and 7 from J; bases not matched to a gene: 8. Germline CDR1 is KGHSH and CDR2 is LQKENI. The CDR3 totals 15 residues. The CDR3 DNA is TGTGCCAGCTCACCAAGAGGCGGGAGCGTTAATGAGCAGTTCTTC. This sequence encodes CASSPRGGSVNEQFF.

The chain combines TRBV28 with TRBJ1-4, with a tentative D call TRBD1 (6 bases). The CDR3 sequence is 13 residues long. Deletions cut 5 bases from V and 11 bases from J, with 15 bases between. Germline V gene sequence: CDR1 MDHEN, CDR2 SYDVKM. The CDR3 region is CASSIQGGSKLFF. Here the CDR3 DNA reads TGTGCCAGCAGTATACAGGGTGGGAGCAAACTGTTTTTT.

V is TRBV9 and J is TRBJ2-1, with TRBD2 matching 9 bases. The CDR3 has 15 amino acids. V lost 4 bases to trimming and J lost 9 bases; unmatched junction nucleotides: 11. CDR1 SGDLS and CDR2 YYNGEE come from the germline V gene. The CDR3 nucleotides are TGTGCCAGCAGCCCCGGGGCGGGAGGGGACGGTGAGCAGTTCTTC. It yields the protein CASSPGAGGDGEQFF. Variable domain in full (rest from reference TRBV9 and TRBJ2-1): DSGVTQTPKHLITATGQRVTLRCSPRSGDLSVYWYQQSLDQGLQFLIQYYNGEERAKGNILERFSAQQFPDLHSELNLSSLELGDSALYFCASSPGAGGDGEQFFGPGTRLTVL.

V is TRBV21-1 and J is TRBJ1-2; the DNA was not used to check the table's D call, TRBD1. TRBV21-1 is reported as a pseudogene. This CDR3 comprises 16 residues. CDR3 in amino acids: CASSNGYPGQGLGYTF. CDR3 coding DNA: TGTGCCAGCAGCAACGGCTACCCGGGACAGGGACTCGGCTACACCTTC.

The chain recombines TRBV7-9 with TRBJ2-7; tentatively, D is TRBD1 (6 bases). This CDR3 spans 14 amino acids. The V end lost 6 bases, the J end lost 0 bases, and 12 bases lay between the germline ends. From germline, CDR1 is SEHNR and CDR2 FQNEAQ (reference sequence). CDR3 loop: CASSAQGGSYEQYF. The CDR3 DNA sequence: TGTGCCAGCAGTGCCCAAGGGGGCTCCTACGAGCAGTACTTC.

The table lists this clone with a count of one. This chain links TRBV6-2 or TRBV6-3 with TRBJ2-3; TRBD2 might be the D (6 bases). V lost 1 base to trimming and J lost 4 bases, with 15 bases between them. This CDR3 contains 16 residues. Germline V gene data show CDR1 as MNHEY and CDR2 as SVGEGT. This CDR3 is CASSYWAGWRADTQYF. The CDR3 DNA sequence: TGTGCCAGCAGTTACTGGGCAGGTTGGAGGGCAGATACGCAGTATTTT.

The chain combines TRBV7-8 with TRBJ2-3, with 12 bases lining up with TRBD2. The junction had 8 bases not matched to a gene; V was cut back by 4 bases and J by 0 bases. Germline CDR1 is SGHVS and CDR2 is FQNEAQ. The CDR3 loop spans 18 amino acids. CDR3 nucleotides: TGTGCCAGCAGCTCCCACCCCGGGACTAGCGGGAGCACAGATACGCAGTATTTT. Protein sequence: CASSSHPGTSGSTDTQYF.

The V and J genes are TRBV5-1 and TRBJ2-5; a weak D match, TRBD1 (5 bases). Trimming stripped 5 bases from V and 2 bases from J, with 13 bases between. CDR1 is SGHRS, CDR2 YFSETQ, per germline. CDR3 length equals 14 residues. CDR3 amino acids: CASSGLSGQETQYF. The CDR3 region has the DNA TGCGCCAGCAGTGGGCTATCAGGGCAAGAGACCCAGTACTTC.

The chain carries TRBV3-1 (or the pseudogene TRBV3-2) and TRBJ1-2, with a tentative D call TRBD1 (6 bases). The CDR3 extends over 15 amino acids. CDR1 is LGHDT, CDR2 YNNKEL, per germline (reference sequence). V dropped 1 base and J dropped 5 bases, with 14 bases sitting between them. The CDR3 spells CASSQGGGAAYGYTF. DNA of the CDR3: TGTGCCAGCAGCCAAGGTGGGGGGGCGGCATATGGCTACACCTTC.

V gene TRBV24-1 combines with J gene TRBJ1-2; 7 bases are a match to TRBD1. This CDR3 comprises 13 residues. V lost 5 bases and J lost 3; bases outside the gene matches: 2. The germline V gene has CDR1 KGHDR and CDR2 SFDVKD. The CDR3 here is CATSVGQHYGYTF. The CDR3 bases are TGTGCCACCAGTGTGGGACAGCACTATGGCTACACCTTC.

The V and J genes are TRBV11-2 and TRBJ2-7; 7 nucleotides align to TRBD1. CDR3 length: 14 residues. V shed 0 bases and J 4 bases; nucleotides not matched to a gene: 3. CDR1 is SGHAT and CDR2 is FQNNGV in the germline V gene. CDR3 sequence reads: CASSLDLGQYEQYF. CDR3 nucleotides: TGTGCCAGCAGCTTAGATTTGGGACAGTACGAGCAGTACTTC.

The chain has TRBV28 and TRBJ2-7; TRBD1 is a possible D gene (7 bases). This CDR3 is built from 16 residues. The V gene's germline CDR1 is MDHEN and CDR2 SYDVKM. The germline V and J ends were trimmed by 6 bases and 2 bases, with 20 bases remaining between them. This CDR3 is CASSPGGTPRAYEQYF. The CDR3, as DNA: TGTGCCAGCAGCCCAGGGGGGACACCCAGGGCCTACGAGCAGTACTTC.

This chain joins TRBV5-1 and TRBJ2-1; 8 nucleotides line up with TRBD2. With V trimmed by 2 bases and J by 5 bases, 3 bases remained unmatched. CDR1 and CDR2 from the germline V gene are SGHRS and YFSETQ. This CDR3 spans 14 amino acids. In nucleotides, the CDR3 is TGCGCCAGCAGCTTCCCAGCGGGAGACAATGAGCAGTTCTTC. As protein: CASSFPAGDNEQFF.

The rearrangement joins TRBV27 to TRBJ2-2; 7 bases line up with TRBD2. The CDR3 is 16 amino acids. With V trimmed by 5 bases and J by 2 bases, 8 bases remained unmatched. Germline CDR1 is MNHEY and CDR2 is SMNVEV (reference sequence). The CDR3 bases are TGTGCCAGCAGTACCAAAAGCGGGGTCAACACCGGGGAGCTGTTTTTT. Translation gives CASSTKSGVNTGELFF.